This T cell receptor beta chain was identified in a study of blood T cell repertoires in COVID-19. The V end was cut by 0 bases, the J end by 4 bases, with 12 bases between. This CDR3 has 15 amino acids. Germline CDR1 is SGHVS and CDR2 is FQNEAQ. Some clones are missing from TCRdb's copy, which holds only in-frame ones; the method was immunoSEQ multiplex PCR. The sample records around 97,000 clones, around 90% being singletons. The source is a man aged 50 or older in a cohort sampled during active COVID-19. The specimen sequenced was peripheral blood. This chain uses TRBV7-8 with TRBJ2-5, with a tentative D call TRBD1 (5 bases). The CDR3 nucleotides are TGTGCCAGCAGCTTAGCGAGTTGGCAGGGAGAGACCCAGTACTTC. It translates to CASSLASWQGETQYF.